This TCR beta chain was retrieved from a study of response to subunit inactivated influenza vaccine. This clonotype was seen a few times. A single record per CDR3 protein comes from TCRdb applying MiXCR to the RT-PCR reads. The sample lists hundreds of thousands of distinct CDR3 sequences, approximately 12% occurring once. The CDR3 contains 13 residues. V was trimmed by 6 bases and J by 1 base, leaving 7 bases between them. Germline loops: CDR1 SGHNT, CDR2 YYREEE (reference sequence). The specimen comprised PBMCs from blood, sampled on the day of vaccination. This chain connects TRBV5-4 to TRBJ2-2, with no clear D. This TCR was recovered from a man aged 50-60 years who received an inactivated influenza vaccine. CDR3 loop: CASTRMNTGELFF. CDR3 nucleotides: TGTGCCAGCACCCGGATGAACACCGGGGAGCTGTTTTTT.